This entry concerns a single T cell receptor beta chain. This sample was included in a study of cytotoxic CD8 clonotypes in ibrutinib-treated CLL. The CDR3 has 13 amino acids. Per the germline V gene, CDR1 is SEHNR and CDR2 is FQNEAQ (reference sequence). Trimming shortened V by 2 bases and J by 7 bases, and 8 bases separated the two germline ends. Sequenced by immunoSEQ multiplex PCR; TCRdb stores in-frame clones only, minus some. The sample contains 130,000 or so clones, roughly 80% of which appear only once. Specimen: PBMCs, collected after 12 months of ibrutinib treatment. The TCR originated in a human donor with chronic lymphocytic leukemia. The chain combines TRBV7-9 with TRBJ1-4; no definite D call. CDR3 nucleotides: TGTGCCAGCAGCTTAAGGGATAGTGAAAAACTGTTTTTT. Residues: CASSLRDSEKLFF.